This TCR beta chain was documented in a study of blood T cell repertoires in COVID-19. Across the study: Donors in the United States, Italy and Spain gave samples during acute or convalescent COVID-19. Sources were T cells, B-cell-depleted T cells, or PBMCs; the material itself was cDNA or gDNA.

Original processing notes: Reference gene primer amplification gave nucleated cell count estimates. Libraries were prepared by immunoSEQ multiplex PCR; TCRdb keeps only in-frame clonotypes and omits some of them. The DNA was the basis for D and trimming; V, J and clone size are from that table. The sample holds about 250,000 clones, roughly four fifths seen once. CDR1 is LNHDA and CDR2 is SQIVND in the germline V gene (reference sequence). V lost 1 base, J lost 7 bases, and 20 bases lay in between. The CDR3 loop spans 17 amino acids. This clonotype originated in a man of 80 years or more with acute or convalescent COVID-19. The V call is TRBV19, the J call TRBJ1-3, with D perhaps matching TRBD1 (6 bases). The source material was peripheral blood. CDR3 coding DNA: TGTGCCAGTAGTATAGGGTCCCGGACAGTCGGCGGGAACACCATATATTTT. This gives the protein CASSIGSRTVGGNTIYF.